What follows are 29 T cell receptor beta chains derived from one specimen sequenced in a study of regulatory T cells in long-lasting Graves disease. Arm-PCR of CDR3 regions and iRepertoire HTBI primers were used to build TCR beta libraries. MiXCR, applied by TCRdb to the multiplex PCR reads, yields one record per CDR3 protein. The sample lists about 560,000 distinct CDR3 sequences, approximately 16% occurring once. Time point denoted: newly diagnosed GD, antithyroid drugs for less than 3 months. With RNA extracted from PBMCs as input, the TCR library was made. The same sample was also studied in work on T cells in Graves' hyperthyroidism and ophthalmopathy.

The material was peripheral blood mononuclear cells (PBMCs), obtained at new diagnosis, from a patient treated with antithyroid drugs. The receptor set was obtained from a man between 18 and 35 years old with Graves disease.

The table lists this clonotype with a few counts. The chain recombines TRBV5-6 with TRBJ2-1; 7 positions match TRBD2. J was trimmed by 7 bases and V by 3 bases; bases with no gene match: 10. Germline CDR1 and CDR2: SGHDT and YYEEEE. This CDR3 comprises 15 residues. CDR3 residues: CASSSWTRFTNEQFF. The CDR3 bases are TGTGCCAGCAGCTCGTGGACTAGATTTACGAATGAGCAGTTCTTC.

This clonotype was recorded a few times. Here the CDR3 reads CASSLTGAIDIQYF. DNA of the CDR3: TGTGCCAGCAGCTTAACCGGGGCTATTGACATTCAGTACTTC. The genes are TRBV7-9 and TRBJ2-4; D may be TRBD1 or TRBD2 (5 bases each). There are 14 residues in the CDR3. CDR1 SEHNR and CDR2 FQNEAQ come from the germline V gene (reference sequence). V was trimmed by 2 bases and J by 8 bases, leaving 13 bases between them.

The chain couples TRBV7-2 to TRBJ1-1, with D tentatively TRBD1 (5 bases). V was pared by 2 bases and J by 0 bases, with 16 bases between. The CDR3 spans 17 residues. CDR1 and CDR2 (germline): SGHTA, FQGNSA. CDR3 in amino acids: CASSLWGRGGVNTEAFF. The CDR3 coding sequence is TGTGCCAGCAGCTTATGGGGACGGGGAGGGGTGAACACTGAAGCTTTCTTT.

This clonotype was detected a few times. The rearrangement links TRBV5-6 to TRBJ2-4, with TRBD1 matching 7 bases. This CDR3 spans 13 amino acids. V shed 4 bases, J shed 14 bases, and the junction held 12 bases outside the gene matches. Per the germline V gene, CDR1 is SGHDT and CDR2 is YYEEEE. This CDR3 reads CASSPDRDRWEYF. DNA for the CDR3: TGTGCCAGCAGCCCCGACAGGGATAGGTGGGAGTACTTC. The variable domain in full, completed from reference TRBV5-6 and TRBJ2-4, reads DAGVTQSPTHLIKTRGQQVTLRCSPKSGHDTVSWYQQALGQGPQFIFQYYEEEERQRGNFPDRFSGHQFPNYSSELNVNALLLGDSALYLCASSPDRDRWEYFGAGTRLSVL.

The CDR3 region has the DNA TGTGCCAGCAGTCAAGTCTTTAGGGACGAGCAGTACTTC. The encoded protein is CASSQVFRDEQYF. The chain combines TRBV6-2 or TRBV6-3 with TRBJ2-7; D ambiguous. Germline values: CDR1 MNHEY, CDR2 SVGEGT. CDR3 length equals 13 residues. V was clipped by 5 bases and J by 5 bases, with 13 bases between them.

There are many counts of this clonotype. This rearrangement joins TRBV20-1 to TRBJ1-3; D perhaps matches TRBD1 (5 bases). V gave up 5 bases and J gave up 0 bases, with 11 bases separating them. The CDR3 has 14 residues. Germline-derived CDR1 and CDR2 are DFQATT and SNEGSKA (reference sequence). The CDR3 region is CSAPDKSSGNTIYF. CDR3 nucleotides: TGCAGTGCTCCGGACAAGAGCTCTGGAAACACCATATATTTT.

This rearrangement joins TRBV25-1 to TRBJ2-1; 7 positions agree with TRBD1. Germline V gene sequence: CDR1 MGHDK, CDR2 SYGVNS. Germline trimming cut 4 bases from V and 5 bases from J; bases unmatched to any gene: 11. The CDR3 spans 16 residues. CDR3: CASSGQTGIHHNEQFF. Here the CDR3 DNA reads TGTGCCAGCAGTGGTCAGACAGGGATTCATCACAATGAGCAGTTCTTC.

V usage is TRBV5-1 and J usage is TRBJ2-2, with 7 bases that match TRBD2. The CDR3 is 16 amino acids. CDR1 is SGHRS, CDR2 YFSETQ, per germline. J lost 2 bases, V lost 0 bases, and 4 bases had no gene match. CDR3 region: CASSLASGINTGELFF. The CDR3 bases are TGCGCCAGCAGCTTGGCCAGCGGGATTAACACCGGGGAGCTGTTTTTT.

This sequence joins TRBV27 and TRBJ1-4; 11 bases are shared with TRBD1. This CDR3 has 15 amino acids. Germline CDR1 and CDR2: MNHEY and SMNVEV (reference sequence). The V and J ends lost 5 bases and 4 bases, in that order; junction bases with no gene match: 3. CDR3 DNA: TGTGCCAGCAGTACTGGGACAGGGGGTAATGAAAAACTGTTTTTT. Its protein product is CASSTGTGGNEKLFF.

This clonotype has ten or more counts. V gene TRBV20-1 combines with J gene TRBJ1-5; D unclear. Trimming removed 3 bases from V and 0 bases from J, with 12 bases in between. The CDR3 is made up of 15 amino acids. In germline, CDR1 is DFQATT, CDR2 SNEGSKA (reference sequence). The DNA for the CDR3 is TGCAGTGCTAGGGACGGAATTTATAGCAATCAGCCCCAGCATTTT. Protein product: CSARDGIYSNQPQHF.

The V call is TRBV5-6, the J call TRBJ2-1; 7 bases align to TRBD1. Trimming cost V 5 bases and J 8 bases; bases outside gene matches: 16. Germline V gives CDR1 SGHDT, CDR2 YYEEEE. This CDR3 contains 16 residues. The CDR3 coding sequence is TGTGCCAGCAGGAGAGCAGGGACAGCTCTACAAGATGAGCAGTTCTTC. This translates into CASRRAGTALQDEQFF. Using reference TRBV5-6 and TRBJ2-1 for the parts outside the CDR3, the full variable domain is DAGVTQSPTHLIKTRGQQVTLRCSPKSGHDTVSWYQQALGQGPQFIFQYYEEEERQRGNFPDRFSGHQFPNYSSELNVNALLLGDSALYLCASRRAGTALQDEQFFGPGTRLTVL.

As concerns this clonotype: Just one base apart from a much larger clone, this may be a read error. V usage is TRBV7-6 and J usage is TRBJ2-7, with D possibly matching TRBD2 (5 bases). CDR1 and CDR2 (germline): SGHVS, FNYEAQ. The CDR3 sequence is 14 residues long. CDR3 coding DNA: TGTGTCAGCAGCTTAGCCGCCGGAGGAAACGAGCAGTACTTC. Its translation is CVSSLAAGGNEQYF.

The CDR3 nucleotides read TGTGCCAGCAGCCACCTTAGCGGGAGTCCCCAAGAGACCCAGTACTTC. This translates into CASSHLSGSPQETQYF. The V gene is TRBV3-1, the J gene TRBJ2-5, with TRBD2 matching 9 bases. The CDR3 runs 16 residues. Germline assignment: CDR1 LGHDT and CDR2 YNNKEL (reference sequence). V trimming: 3 bases; J trimming: 1 base; junction bases outside the gene matches: 6.

This clonotype was seen at least ten times. The CDR3 spells CAWRERELNTEAFF. DNA for the CDR3: TGTGCCTGGAGAGAAAGGGAATTGAACACTGAAGCTTTCTTT. This rearrangement joins TRBV30 to TRBJ1-1, with unresolved D. V lost 3 bases to trimming and J lost 0 bases, with 11 bases between them. CDR1 is GTSNPN and CDR2 is SVGIG in the germline V gene (reference sequence). The CDR3 is 14 amino acids.

The V gene is TRBV7-8, the J gene TRBJ1-1, with D possibly being TRBD1 (6 bases). Trimming took 1 base from V and 0 from J, leaving 18 bases between them. The CDR3 spans 18 residues. The germline V gene encodes CDR1 SGHVS and CDR2 FQNEAQ. As DNA, the CDR3 is TGTGCCAGCAGCTTAGTCTGGGGCCCCACAGGGATGAACACTGAAGCTTTCTTT. Translated, it gives CASSLVWGPTGMNTEAFF.

This chain connects TRBV5-1 to TRBJ2-5; perhaps TRBD2 as D (6 bases). Trimming pared 4 bases from V and 2 bases from J, leaving 12 bases between. The CDR3 has 14 residues. Germline V CDR1 and CDR2: SGHRS, YFSETQ. The CDR3 reads CASSMSGRQETQYF. The DNA for the CDR3 is TGCGCCAGCAGCATGTCGGGGAGGCAAGAGACCCAGTACTTC.

This sequence joins TRBV7-9 and TRBJ2-7, with TRBD1 as a possible D gene (6 bases). Per the germline V gene, CDR1 is SEHNR and CDR2 is FQNEAQ (reference sequence). This CDR3 region has 15 residues. Deletions cut 5 bases from V and 1 base from J, with 15 bases between. This CDR3 reads CASSPGDRTSYEQYF. CDR3 sequence (DNA): TGTGCCAGCAGCCCAGGAGACAGGACTTCCTACGAGCAGTACTTC. The full variable domain, completed using reference TRBV7-9 and TRBJ2-7, is DTGVSQNPRHKITKRGQNVTFRCDPISEHNRLYWYRQTLGQGPEFLTYFQNEAQLEKSRLLSDRFSAERPKGSFSTLEIQRTEQGDSAMYLCASSPGDRTSYEQYFGPGTRLTVT.

In the case of this clonotype: This sequence may be a read error, since a much larger clone differs from it by one base. J is TRBJ2-7 and V is TRBV28; D gene uncertain. Germline-derived CDR1 and CDR2 are MDHEN and SYDVKM. The CDR3 is made up of 14 amino acids. V lost 2 bases and J lost 6, with 14 bases in between. The CDR3, as DNA: TGTGCCAGCAGTTTAGGTTCGACACCGTTCGAGCAGTACTTC. Residues: CASSLGSTPFEQYF.

In its sample, this clonotype was seen a few times. The chain is built from TRBV12-3 or TRBV12-4 and TRBJ2-5, with TRBD1 as a possible D gene (6 bases). Between the trimmed V and J ends, which lost 9 bases and 1 base, there was a span of 9 bases. The CDR3 is 12 residues long. The CDR3 is CASGGFQETQYF. CDR3 DNA: TGTGCCAGTGGGGGCTTCCAAGAGACCCAGTACTTC.

This clonotype was counted at least ten times. This sequence joins TRBV11-2 and TRBJ1-2; no reliable D call. Germline CDR1 SGHAT, CDR2 FQNNGV. This CDR3 has 14 residues. V was shortened by 5 bases and J by 5 bases, with 15 bases between the two germline ends. The CDR3 DNA sequence: TGTGCCAGCAGCGTAGTGTCCGGAGGATATGGCTACACCTTC. It is translated as CASSVVSGGYGYTF.

This clonotype was seen only a few times. The J gene is TRBJ1-2, the V gene TRBV20-1, with unresolved D. This CDR3 comprises 15 residues. Trimming removed 3 bases at V and 2 bases at J, with 16 bases between. Germline assignment: CDR1 DFQATT and CDR2 SNEGSKA (reference sequence). CDR3 DNA sequence: TGCAGTGCTAGTGTGCGTCAGCGAACCAACTATGGCTACACCTTC. Its translation is CSASVRQRTNYGYTF.

This clonotype was found a few times. The chain joins TRBV12-3 or TRBV12-4 to TRBJ1-3; D unresolved. The CDR3 sequence is 14 residues long. V lost 6 bases and J lost 4, with 13 bases in between. CDR3 in amino acids: CASSWQDPGNTIYF. CDR3 nucleotide sequence: TGTGCCAGCAGCTGGCAGGATCCGGGAAACACCATATATTTT.

This clonotype was detected only a few times. The chain is built from TRBV2 and TRBJ1-2; TRBD1 matches 8 bases. With V trimmed by 6 bases and J by 4 bases, 4 bases remained unmatched. Per germline, CDR1 SNHLY and CDR2 FYNNEI. The length of the CDR3 is 13 residues. The CDR3 protein is CASRTGEGYGYTF. The CDR3 region has the DNA TGTGCCAGCAGGACAGGGGAAGGCTATGGCTACACCTTC.

The genes are TRBV20-1 and TRBJ2-7, with D possibly TRBD2 on 5 matching bases. The CDR3 loop spans 12 amino acids. The germline CDR1 and CDR2 sequences are DFQATT and SNEGSKA (reference sequence). V gave up 5 bases and J gave up 2 bases, with 10 bases separating them. CDR3 DNA: TGCAGTGCTCGGGGAGAGACCTACGAGCAGTACTTC. This codes for CSARGETYEQYF.

This clonotype was seen at least ten times. The CDR3: CASSWGRGQSYNEQFF. In DNA form, the CDR3 reads TGTGCCAGCAGCTGGGGAAGGGGACAGTCCTACAATGAGCAGTTCTTC. The chain combines TRBV11-2 with TRBJ2-1, with 7 bases matching TRBD1. Looked up from germline, CDR1 is SGHAT and CDR2 is FQNNGV. J gave up 1 base and V 4 bases, and 7 bases lay outside the gene matches. The CDR3 runs 16 residues.

The chain employs TRBV15 and TRBJ2-7; 8 bases align to TRBD1. The V and J ends lost 8 bases and 2 bases, in that order; junction bases with no gene match: 5. The CDR3 is 13 residues long. CDR1 is LNHNV, CDR2 YYDKDF, per germline (reference sequence). CDR3 nucleotide sequence: TGTGCCACCCAGGGGACAGGAGCCTACGAGCAGTACTTC. This codes for CATQGTGAYEQYF.

The chain carries TRBV7-2 and TRBJ1-2; 7 bases are shared with TRBD1. Per germline, CDR1 SGHTA and CDR2 FQGNSA. The CDR3 is made up of 13 amino acids. Unmatched junction bases numbered 7, after V lost 4 bases and J lost 8 bases. DNA of the CDR3: TGTGCCAGCAGCTCCCGACAGGGCTGGGGCTACACCTTC. This encodes CASSSRQGWGYTF.

This clonotype was found a few times. The J gene is TRBJ2-3, the V gene TRBV30, with 12 bases that match TRBD1. The J segment lost 5 bases and the V segment lost 3 bases, leaving 6 bases of the junction unmatched. CDR1 is GTSNPN and CDR2 is SVGIG in the germline V gene (reference sequence). The CDR3 totals 15 residues. The CDR3 coding sequence is TGTGCCTGGAGCCGGGGACAGGGGGCTCAAGATACGCAGTATTTT. Translated: CAWSRGQGAQDTQYF.

This clonotype was observed a few times. The chain recombines TRBV4-2 with TRBJ1-2, with D tentatively TRBD1 (6 bases). The germline V and J ends were trimmed by 4 bases and 8 bases, with 23 bases remaining between them. This CDR3 is built from 16 residues. CDR1 LGHNA and CDR2 YNFKEQ come from the germline V gene. The CDR3 region has the DNA TGTGCCAGCAGCCTAGGGCCCTCAGGGGCGGGCCTCGGCTACACCTTC. It codes for CASSLGPSGAGLGYTF.